This TCR beta chain was found in a study of cytomegalovirus exposure and HLA in healthy donors. Study observations and caveats: Researchers left out some V segments, among them TRBV6-2 and TRBV6-3, as indistinguishable. An Asian-associated ancestry cluster reportedly showed fewer N-insertions than the approximately 630-donor mean in a later analysis.

In the PCR, 60 Vbeta and 13 Jbeta primers were used. In the original workflow: It was a later analysis that counted about 80 million unique TCR beta chains, of which 8.5 million to 12 million were shared. The assay was immunoSEQ multiplex PCR, and TCRdb's table has in-frame clones only and misses some. Clonal size and the V and J genes are those of that table, whereas D and trimming came from the DNA. Of 180,000 or so clones listed, 77% are singletons. A few counts support this clone. The antigen is undetermined. Likely unrecorded immune exposures existed in these nominally healthy donors. The CDR3 extends over 18 amino acids. The junction had 15 bases not matched to a gene; V was cut back by 3 bases and J by 7 bases. Germline-derived CDR1 and CDR2 are GTSNPN and SVGIG (reference sequence).

This clonotype was sampled from a man aged 18-30 years in good health and CMV-seronegative. Sequencing input: PBMCs. The rearrangement links TRBV30 to TRBJ2-1, with 13 bases matching TRBD2. In DNA form, the CDR3 reads TGTGCCTGGAGAGGTAGAGGAACTAGCGGGGGGGTTAGGAATGAGCAGTTCTTC. Translated: CAWRGRGTSGGVRNEQFF.